This TCR beta chain was captured in a study of post-analysis software for immune sequencing data. General study points: TRBV5-6, TRBV5-1 and TRBV20-1 were among four or five TRBV segments more frequent in patients than controls. Controls showed significantly higher normalized Chao1 diversity than did multiple sclerosis patients.

V lost 8 bases and J 0 bases, leaving 16 bases between the germline ends. Germline values: CDR1 MNHNY, CDR2 SVGAGI (reference sequence). The CDR3 sequence is 15 residues long. In regard to this clonotype: The antigen remains unidentified.

Prepared libraries of TCR beta cDNA carried unique molecular identifiers. TCRdb called the PCR reads again in MiXCR, with one record for every CDR3 protein. The table lists a few hundred thousand distinct CDR3 sequences, roughly 35% of them singletons. This sequence originates from a girl aged 10 to 17 with multiple sclerosis. J is TRBJ1-1 and V is TRBV6-6; maybe TRBD1 (5 bases). Sequenced: blood. The CDR3: CASRTGDGVNTEAFF. The CDR3 DNA is TGTGCCAGCCGAACGGGGGACGGGGTGAACACTGAAGCTTTCTTT.